The 14 T cell receptor beta chains below come from one sample, sequenced in a study of blood T cells in healthy people across ages (dated by TCRdb to about 2015). To prepare the library, 5' RACE was applied. Sequencing took place on an Illumina HiSeq 2500. The second PCR ran for roughly 6 to 11 cycles and used a J-beta primer mix along with a sample-barcoded 5' primer. TCRdb's own reprocessing of the public reads used fastp at Q25 and MiXCR and kept productive beta chains. CDR3 protein duplicates are merged, each entry listing the most common genes and DNA. This sample has roughly 800,000 distinct CDR3 sequences in its table, and about 62% of those were observed once. The ten largest clonotypes hold approximately 23% of the sample. Material for sequencing was blood. These receptors were taken from a man aged 25-40 years in good health.

The chain recombines TRBV6-5 with TRBJ1-2; 7 bases align to TRBD1. V shed 7 bases and J 0 bases; nucleotides not matched to a gene: 5. CDR1 and CDR2 (germline): MNHEY, SVGAGI. The CDR3 totals 14 residues. DNA of the CDR3: TGTGCCAGCAAAGACAGGGATCCTAACTATGGCTACACCTTC. It is translated as CASKDRDPNYGYTF.

The V gene is TRBV2, the J gene TRBJ2-1; TRBD2 agrees at 7 bases. CDR1 is SNHLY, CDR2 FYNNEI, per germline. J gave up 3 bases and V 7 bases, and 6 bases lay outside the gene matches. This CDR3 spans 14 amino acids. CDR3 in amino acids: CASMYRDYYNEQFF. The CDR3 DNA reads TGTGCCAGCATGTACCGGGACTACTACAATGAGCAGTTCTTC.

The J gene is TRBJ2-1, the V gene TRBV14; D might be TRBD1 or TRBD2, each matching 5 bases. CDR3 length: 18 residues. Germline CDR1 reads SGHDN; CDR2 reads FVKESK. V dropped 3 bases and J dropped 1 base, with 19 bases sitting between them. The CDR3 reads CASSQTLGRQPSYNEQFF. The CDR3 nucleotides are TGTGCCAGCAGCCAGACACTTGGGAGACAGCCATCCTACAATGAGCAGTTCTTC. Based on the CDR3 plus reference TRBV14 and TRBJ2-1, the full variable domain is EAGVTQFPSHSVIEKGQTVTLRCDPISGHDNLYWYRRVMGKEIKFLLHFVKESKQDESGMPNNRFLAERTGGTYSTLKVQPAELEDSGVYFCASSQTLGRQPSYNEQFFGPGTRLTVL.

This clonotype was recorded only once. The rearrangement uses TRBV12-3 or TRBV12-4 and TRBJ2-1, with D maybe TRBD1 (5 bases). The V end was cut by 7 bases, the J end by 2 bases, with 15 bases between. The length of the CDR3 is 15 residues. Written as DNA, the CDR3 is TGTGCCAGCACTTCCAGCAGGGTTCCCTACAATGAGCAGTTCTTC. Its translation: CASTSSRVPYNEQFF.

This clonotype has just a few counts. This sequence joins TRBV6-2 or TRBV6-3 and TRBJ1-2; D not resolved. CDR1 and CDR2 from the germline V gene are MNHEY and SVGEGT. The V end was cut by 2 bases, the J end by 8 bases, with 12 bases between. This CDR3 is built from 13 residues. CDR3: CASSYGALGGYTF. In DNA, the CDR3 is TGTGCCAGCAGTTACGGCGCCTTAGGCGGCTACACCTTC.

The chain combines TRBV10-3 with TRBJ2-4; D gene ambiguous. The J call may be faulty, since TRBJ2-5 better matches the DNA end. The CDR3 loop spans 14 amino acids. Germline V lookup: CDR1 ENHRY, CDR2 SYGVKD. Here the CDR3 DNA reads TGTGCCATCAGTGACGGGCGGATCCAAGAGACCCAGTACTTC. It encodes CAISDGRIQETQYF.

The chain carries TRBV5-6 and TRBJ2-7; 11 bases line up with TRBD2. CDR3 size: 15 residues. Losses at the gene ends were 2 bases for V and 0 bases for J; bases not matched to a gene: 1. Germline assignment: CDR1 SGHDT and CDR2 YYEEEE. CDR3 protein: CASSLLAGASYEQYF. The CDR3 bases are TGTGCCAGCAGCTTACTAGCGGGAGCCTCCTACGAGCAGTACTTC.

This rearrangement joins TRBV5-1 to TRBJ2-7, with a weak D call TRBD2 (5 bases). The CDR3 is 15 amino acids. V lost 0 bases and J 2 bases, leaving 12 bases between the germline ends. Germline values: CDR1 SGHRS, CDR2 YFSETQ. The DNA for the CDR3 is TGCGCCAGCAGCTTGGATGCGGGCAGGACCTACGAGCAGTACTTC. It is translated as CASSLDAGRTYEQYF.

The rearrangement uses TRBV12-3 or TRBV12-4 and TRBJ1-4; 8 bases map to TRBD1. Trimming cost V 5 bases and J 11 bases; bases outside gene matches: 13. This CDR3 region has 15 residues. CDR3 coding DNA: TGTGCCAGCAGTCCGGACAGGGTCTTGCGGGCTAAACTGTTTTTT. Translation: CASSPDRVLRAKLFF.

This chain links TRBV2 with TRBJ2-5; no clear D. V was pared by 6 bases and J by 4 bases, with 9 bases between. The CDR3 consists of 12 residues. Germline V gene data show CDR1 as SNHLY and CDR2 as FYNNEI. CDR3 DNA: TGTGCCAGCAGCTATAGGCCAGAGACCCAGTACTTC. Translating gives CASSYRPETQYF.

This rearrangement joins TRBV7-2 to TRBJ2-7; 11 bases are a match to TRBD1. The CDR3 has 15 residues. The V segment lost 2 bases and the J segment 7 bases; nucleotides outside the gene matches: 7. Germline V gives CDR1 SGHTA, CDR2 FQGNSA. CDR3 region: CASSLRTGGWGEQYF. The CDR3 region has the DNA TGTGCCAGCAGCTTAAGGACAGGGGGCTGGGGAGAGCAGTACTTC.

The chain is built from TRBV6-1 and TRBJ2-7; D tentatively reads TRBD1 or TRBD2 (5 bases each). CDR1 and CDR2 (germline): MNHNS, SASEGT. V was clipped by 6 bases and J by 2 bases, with 11 bases between them. The CDR3 is 13 residues long. As DNA, the CDR3 is TGTGCCAGCAGCCGGGACGGGACCTACGAGCAGTACTTC. It translates to CASSRDGTYEQYF.

V and J are TRBV7-3 and TRBJ2-2; D gene uncertain. CDR1 SGHTA and CDR2 FQGTGA come from the germline V gene. Trimming removed 1 base from V and 5 bases from J, with 11 bases in between. The length of the CDR3 is 15 residues. CDR3 sequence reads: CASSLMVLGTGELFF. CDR3 nucleotides: TGTGCCAGCAGCTTAATGGTGTTGGGAACCGGGGAGCTGTTTTTT.

The CDR3 sequence is CASSPNSRNEQFF. CDR3 coding DNA: TGTGCCAGCTCACCGAACTCCAGGAATGAGCAGTTCTTC. The chain uses TRBV18 and TRBJ2-1; D not certain. Trimming stripped 3 bases from V and 7 bases from J, with 10 bases between. Germline V lookup: CDR1 KGHSH, CDR2 LQKENI. The CDR3 length is 13 residues.